These T cell receptor beta chains were read from a single sample in a study of blood T cells in healthy people across ages. Using its own MiXCR run on the 5' RACE reads, TCRdb lists one record per CDR3 protein. The table lists roughly 2 million distinct CDR3 sequences, around half of them singletons. The sequenced sample was blood. The receptors here all came from a woman aged 35 to 49 in good health. Each CDR3 is given with its conserved first and last residue. Fields, in order: V gene, clone size, J gene, D gene, CDR3 DNA, CDR3 protein. The D gene is left open where the match is weak. Not every row has a clone size; where given, it reads once, few, many or a size class.

>TRBV2|few|TRBJ2-3|-
TGTGCCAGCAGAGTCAGGAGCACAGATACGCAGTATTTT
CASRVRSTDTQYF
>TRBV7-2|-|TRBJ2-6|-
TGTGCCAGCAGCGATTCAGGACAGCAGTTCCTCTCTGGGGCCAACGTCCTGACTTTC
CASSDSGQQFLSGANVLTF
>TRBV4-2|few|TRBJ2-5|TRBD2
TGTGCCAGCAGCCAACTAGCGGGGGGGCGAGAGACCCAGTACTTC
CASSQLAGGRETQYF
>TRBV4-2|-|TRBJ2-7|-
TGTGCCAGCAGCCAAGGGACAGGGAGGGACGAGCAGTACTTC
CASSQGTGRDEQYF
>TRBV11-3|-|TRBJ2-3|-
TGTGCCAGCAGCCAAAGACAGGCCACAGATACGCAGTATTTT
CASSQRQATDTQYF
>TRBV20-1|-|TRBJ2-3|-
TGCAGTGCTGTGGATCTCGATACGCAGTATTTT
CSAVDLDTQYF
>TRBV7-8|-|TRBJ2-1|-
TGTGCCAGCTTCTCGGTAATTAACAATGAGCAGTTCTTC
CASFSVINNEQFF
>TRBV12-3/TRBV12-4|many|TRBJ2-3|-
TGTGCCAGCTCCTTAAAGGGGGGGAGCACAGATACGCAGTATTTT
CASSLKGGSTDTQYF
>TRBV27|-|TRBJ1-6|-
TGTGCCAGCAGTTTATCCTGGAGTTCACCCCTCCACTTT
CASSLSWSSPLHF
>TRBV21-1|-|TRBJ2-1|-
TGTGCCAGCAGCAAAGCTGGAGGGGGGAGCTCCTACAATGAGCAGTTCTTC
CASSKAGGGSSYNEQFF
>TRBV5-1|-|TRBJ2-7|-
TGCGCCAGCAGCTCATCGGGACGTAGAGACAATGAGCAGTACTTC
CASSSSGRRDNEQYF
>TRBV6-6|-|TRBJ2-7|TRBD2
TGTGCCAGCAAGAAGAACCCGGGGGGACTCTCCTACGAGCAGTACTTC
CASKKNPGGLSYEQYF
>TRBV27|-|TRBJ2-7|-
TGTGCCAGCAGTCCTTACTCCGGGACCGTTACGGCCTACGAGCAGTACTTC
CASSPYSGTVTAYEQYF
>TRBV7-9|-|TRBJ1-2|-
TGTGCCAGCAGGGGTGTTTGGGTTCTGGGCGCGAACTATGGCTACACCTTC
CASRGVWVLGANYGYTF
>TRBV9|-|TRBJ1-1|TRBD1
TGTGCCAGCAGCGTAGGAGGGGGCAGGTCGGCTGAAGCTTTCTTT
CASSVGGGRSAEAFF
>TRBV20-1|-|TRBJ2-7|TRBD1
TGCAGTGGAGTTGACAGGGTTTTAGCCTACGAGCAGTACTTC
CSGVDRVLAYEQYF
>TRBV5-1|few|TRBJ1-4|TRBD1
TGCGCCAGCAGAAATGGTGTCGGGACAGACACCGTTAATGAAAAACTGTTTTTT
CASRNGVGTDTVNEKLFF
>TRBV4-3|-|TRBJ2-7|-
TGCGCCAGCAGCCAAGATATGGGCAGGTCCTACGAGCAGTACTTC
CASSQDMGRSYEQYF
>TRBV2|once|TRBJ2-2|-
TGTGCCCGTGGTAGCAACACCGGGGAGCTGTTTTTT
CARGSNTGELFF
>TRBV4-2|-|TRBJ1-2|-
TGTGCCAGCAGCCAAGGGCAGGGACTCGGCGAGGGCTACACCTTC
CASSQGQGLGEGYTF
>TRBV6-1|-|TRBJ2-1|TRBD2
TGTGCCAGCAGTGAAACGAGGCTAGCGGGGGGTGAGCAGTTCTTC
CASSETRLAGGEQFF
>TRBV15|-|TRBJ1-4|-
TGTGCCACCAGCAGAACTAATGAAAAACTGTTTTTT
CATSRTNEKLFF
>TRBV2|few|TRBJ2-1|TRBD2
TGTGCCAGCAGTGAGGTTCCGGGAGGGGACTCCTACAATGAGCAGTTCTTC
CASSEVPGGDSYNEQFF
>TRBV7-2|few|TRBJ2-5|TRBD2
TGTGCCAGCAGCGCCGTCCTGGGCGGGGGTCAAGAGACCCAGTACTTC
CASSAVLGGGQETQYF
>TRBV27|few|TRBJ2-3|-
TGTGCCAGCAACCAAGACTATGGCACAGATACGCAGTATTTT
CASNQDYGTDTQYF
>TRBV15|-|TRBJ2-1|TRBD1
TGTGCCACCAGCAGAGACAGGGGGAGTGAGCAGTTCTTC
CATSRDRGSEQFF
>TRBV2|-|TRBJ2-3|-
TGTGCCAGCAAGAGGAGCTTGACAGGCTTCACAGATACGCAGTATTTT
CASKRSLTGFTDTQYF
>TRBV5-1|-|TRBJ2-3|-
TGCGCCAGCAGCCCACAGGGCCATACGCAGTATTTT
CASSPQGHTQYF
>TRBV20-1|-|TRBJ2-3|-
TGCAGTGCTCAACTAGACACAGATACGCAGTATTTT
CSAQLDTDTQYF
>TRBV27|-|TRBJ2-1|-
TGTGCCAGCAGTTTTGGGACGGGGGACTACAATGAGCAGTTCTTC
CASSFGTGDYNEQFF
>TRBV7-9|-|TRBJ1-5|-
TGTGCCAGCAGCTTATGGGGGGCGGGAAGCAATCAGCCCCAGCATTTT
CASSLWGAGSNQPQHF
>TRBV7-2|-|TRBJ1-1|-
TGTGCCAGCAGCTTAGTTAGAACAAGATTCGCTGAAGCTTTCTTT
CASSLVRTRFAEAFF
>TRBV5-1|-|TRBJ2-6|-
TGCGTCAGCAGCTTGGCGGGGACTGGGGCCAACGTCCTGACTTTC
CVSSLAGTGANVLTF
>TRBV6-5|-|TRBJ1-2|TRBD1
TGTGCCAGCAGTGTCGGACAGGGATCGGGAGGCTACACCTTC
CASSVGQGSGGYTF
>TRBV7-8|few|TRBJ2-3|-
TGTGCCAGCAGCTTATCGCAGGCGGCGGGAGATACGCAGTATTTT
CASSLSQAAGDTQYF
>TRBV27|-|TRBJ2-3|TRBD2
TGTGCCAGCAGTTTCCTAGCGGACCCTAGCACAGATACGCAGTATTTT
CASSFLADPSTDTQYF
>TRBV6-6|-|TRBJ2-7|TRBD1
TGTGCCAGCAGTTACTCGCCCCGGGACAGCCCTACCGAGCAGTACTTC
CASSYSPRDSPTEQYF
>TRBV6-5|-|TRBJ1-4|-
TGTGCCAGCAGTCTCCGACCTGCATCTAATGAAAAACTGTTTTTT
CASSLRPASNEKLFF
>TRBV6-5|-|TRBJ1-6|TRBD1
TGTGCCAGCAGTGGGGGACAGGTTTACTCACCCCTCCACTTT
CASSGGQVYSPLHF
>TRBV20-1|once|TRBJ2-7|TRBD2
TGCAGTGCTAGACGGACCAGCGGGGACCCCTACGAGCAGTACTTC
CSARRTSGDPYEQYF
>TRBV20-1|-|TRBJ1-2|-
TGCAGTGCCAGCACAGGGAGAGCTAACTATGGCTACACCTTC
CSASTGRANYGYTF
>TRBV20-1|-|TRBJ1-6|-
TGCAGTGCTAGAGACGGGGGGGAGAATTCACCCCTCCACTTT
CSARDGGENSPLHF
>TRBV3-1|-|TRBJ2-7|-
TGTGCCAGCAGCCAGACAGGTTCCCTAACCTACGAGCAGTACTTC
CASSQTGSLTYEQYF
>TRBV12-3/TRBV12-4|once|TRBJ2-7|TRBD2
TGTGCCGGCACCCTTGGGGCTAGCGGGACCTACGAGCAGTACTTC
CAGTLGASGTYEQYF
>TRBV12-3/TRBV12-4|few|TRBJ2-1|TRBD1
TGTGCCAGCAGTAGAAGCCGGGACAGGTACAATGAGCAGTTCTTC
CASSRSRDRYNEQFF